A selection of T cell receptor beta chains follows, all from one sample in a study of PD-L1 blockade in urothelial cancer. Sequencing used immunoSEQ multiplex PCR; TCRdb keeps in-frame clones, though not all of them. The data contain about 38,000 clones, around four fifths of them singletons. Here the sequenced sample was PBMCs, taken around atezolizumab (anti-PD-L1) treatment. Receptors originate from an elderly man with urothelial cancer. The CDR3 runs from the conserved cysteine through the conserved F or W. The D gene is left open where the match is weak. Some rows have no size entry. The others give once, few or many, or a class for an expanded clone.

V	J	D	size	CDR3	DNA
TRBV18	TRBJ1-1	.	.	CASSLKGQSVNTEAFF	TGTGCCAGCTCACTAAAGGGACAATCGGTGAACACTGAAGCTTTCTTT
TRBV18	TRBJ2-2	.	.	CASSSGKGPGELFF	TGTGCCAGCTCGTCAGGGAAGGGGCCCGGGGAGCTGTTTTTT
TRBV5-1	TRBJ2-6	.	.	CASSPGSGANVLTF	TGCGCCAGCAGCCCAGGGTCTGGGGCCAACGTCCTGACTTTC
TRBV10-2	TRBJ2-3	TRBD2	.	CASRILATSTDTQYF	TGCGCCAGCAGGATACTAGCGACTAGCACAGATACGCAGTATTTT
TRBV19	TRBJ2-7	.	.	CASSIKGTSGQSYEQYF	TGTGCCAGTAGTATCAAAGGTACGAGCGGGCAGTCCTACGAGCAGTACTTC
TRBV5-1	TRBJ2-2	.	.	CASSLWRADTGELFF	TGCGCCAGCAGCTTGTGGCGGGCGGACACCGGGGAGCTGTTTTTT
TRBV9	TRBJ2-1	.	.	CASSVDFSGAYNEQFF	TGTGCCAGCAGCGTAGATTTCAGCGGAGCCTACAATGAGCAGTTCTTC
TRBV28	TRBJ1-5	.	.	CASSSRGQPQHF	TGTGCCAGCAGTTCCCGCGGCCAGCCCCAGCATTTT
TRBV29-1	TRBJ2-6	.	.	CSVAEGAAGANVLTF	TGCAGCGTTGCCGAGGGCGCGGCAGGGGCCAACGTCCTGACTTTC
TRBV7-2	TRBJ1-1	TRBD1	.	CASSLADRATEAFF	TGTGCCAGCAGCTTAGCTGACAGGGCCACTGAAGCTTTCTTT
TRBV6-6	TRBJ1-5	.	.	CASSSQDRSREPQHF	TGTGCCAGCAGTTCCCAAGACAGAAGCCGGGAGCCCCAGCATTTT
TRBV7-7	TRBJ2-3	TRBD2	once	CASSPSGRTDTQYF	TGTGCCAGCAGCCCTAGCGGACGCACAGATACGCAGTATTTT
TRBV5-1	TRBJ2-7	.	.	CASSLGGVLTYEQYF	TGCGCCAGCAGCTTGGGCGGGGTACTTACCTACGAGCAGTACTTC
TRBV14	TRBJ1-3	.	.	CASSQGAGNTIYF	TGTGCCAGCAGCCAAGGAGCTGGAAACACCATATATTTT
TRBV6-6	TRBJ1-5	.	.	CASNPLGQIGPQHF	TGTGCCAGCAACCCCCTGGGGCAGATCGGGCCCCAGCATTTT
TRBV19	TRBJ1-4	TRBD1	.	CASNTLPDREEKLFF	TGTGCCAGTAATACTCTTCCGGACAGGGAAGAAAAACTGTTTTTT
TRBV11-2	TRBJ2-7	.	few	CASSLGRTYEQYF	TGTGCCAGCAGCTTAGGGCGGACCTACGAGCAGTACTTC
TRBV4-1	TRBJ2-7	TRBD1	.	CASSQERPGQSYEQYF	TGCGCCAGCAGCCAAGAGAGGCCGGGACAGTCCTACGAGCAGTACTTC
TRBV7-2	TRBJ1-2	TRBD1	once	CASSAVGQNYGYTF	TGTGCCAGCAGCGCCGTGGGACAGAACTATGGCTACACCTTC
TRBV11-2	TRBJ2-7	TRBD1	.	CASSLDRTGGIYEQYF	TGTGCCAGCAGCTTAGATCGGACAGGGGGAATTTACGAGCAGTACTTC
TRBV30	TRBJ1-1	.	.	CAWSVEGREAFF	TGTGCCTGGAGTGTAGAGGGCAGAGAAGCTTTCTTT
TRBV27	TRBJ2-2	TRBD2	.	CATLGLAGAHGGELFF	TGTGCCACCCTGGGACTAGCGGGAGCTCACGGAGGGGAGCTGTTTTTT
TRBV5-5	TRBJ1-1	.	.	CASSSKYTQGNTEAFF	TGTGCCAGCAGCTCAAAATATACGCAGGGGAACACTGAAGCTTTCTTT
TRBV6-1	TRBJ2-7	.	.	CVTFGGTSYEQYF	TGTGTCACCTTCGGGGGGACATCCTACGAGCAGTACTTC
TRBV11-2	TRBJ2-4	.	.	CASSLSAGNAKNIQYF	TGTGCCAGCAGCCTATCGGCGGGGAATGCCAAAAACATTCAGTACTTC
TRBV5-6	TRBJ2-1	TRBD2	.	CASSLGLAGDDEQFF	TGTGCCAGCAGCCTAGGACTAGCGGGAGACGATGAGCAGTTCTTC
TRBV5-1	TRBJ2-5	.	.	CASSLETAYQETQYF	TGCGCCAGCAGCTTGGAGACAGCATACCAAGAGACCCAGTACTTC